This paragraph covers one T cell receptor beta chain sequence. Its antigen is not identified. Using the 5' RACE reads, TCRdb records one entry per CDR3 protein without DNA. Its table records about 140,000 distinct CDR3 sequences. This specimen belongs to a study of monozygotic twins with inflammatory bowel disease. Study-wide results and limits: Fewer shared clonotypes with others were found in IBD patients than in healthy twins, especially with disease activity.

The CDR3 has 13 residues. Germline V gene data show CDR1 as MGHDK and CDR2 as SYGVNS. This receptor was obtained from a human donor with ulcerative colitis or Crohn's disease, or a healthy co-twin of an affected twin (not recorded which). Sequencing was done on a sample of blood. V is TRBV25-1 and J is TRBJ1-1; TCRdb lists TRBD1, though no DNA is available to test this call. CDR3 residues: CASSRGGWAEAFF.